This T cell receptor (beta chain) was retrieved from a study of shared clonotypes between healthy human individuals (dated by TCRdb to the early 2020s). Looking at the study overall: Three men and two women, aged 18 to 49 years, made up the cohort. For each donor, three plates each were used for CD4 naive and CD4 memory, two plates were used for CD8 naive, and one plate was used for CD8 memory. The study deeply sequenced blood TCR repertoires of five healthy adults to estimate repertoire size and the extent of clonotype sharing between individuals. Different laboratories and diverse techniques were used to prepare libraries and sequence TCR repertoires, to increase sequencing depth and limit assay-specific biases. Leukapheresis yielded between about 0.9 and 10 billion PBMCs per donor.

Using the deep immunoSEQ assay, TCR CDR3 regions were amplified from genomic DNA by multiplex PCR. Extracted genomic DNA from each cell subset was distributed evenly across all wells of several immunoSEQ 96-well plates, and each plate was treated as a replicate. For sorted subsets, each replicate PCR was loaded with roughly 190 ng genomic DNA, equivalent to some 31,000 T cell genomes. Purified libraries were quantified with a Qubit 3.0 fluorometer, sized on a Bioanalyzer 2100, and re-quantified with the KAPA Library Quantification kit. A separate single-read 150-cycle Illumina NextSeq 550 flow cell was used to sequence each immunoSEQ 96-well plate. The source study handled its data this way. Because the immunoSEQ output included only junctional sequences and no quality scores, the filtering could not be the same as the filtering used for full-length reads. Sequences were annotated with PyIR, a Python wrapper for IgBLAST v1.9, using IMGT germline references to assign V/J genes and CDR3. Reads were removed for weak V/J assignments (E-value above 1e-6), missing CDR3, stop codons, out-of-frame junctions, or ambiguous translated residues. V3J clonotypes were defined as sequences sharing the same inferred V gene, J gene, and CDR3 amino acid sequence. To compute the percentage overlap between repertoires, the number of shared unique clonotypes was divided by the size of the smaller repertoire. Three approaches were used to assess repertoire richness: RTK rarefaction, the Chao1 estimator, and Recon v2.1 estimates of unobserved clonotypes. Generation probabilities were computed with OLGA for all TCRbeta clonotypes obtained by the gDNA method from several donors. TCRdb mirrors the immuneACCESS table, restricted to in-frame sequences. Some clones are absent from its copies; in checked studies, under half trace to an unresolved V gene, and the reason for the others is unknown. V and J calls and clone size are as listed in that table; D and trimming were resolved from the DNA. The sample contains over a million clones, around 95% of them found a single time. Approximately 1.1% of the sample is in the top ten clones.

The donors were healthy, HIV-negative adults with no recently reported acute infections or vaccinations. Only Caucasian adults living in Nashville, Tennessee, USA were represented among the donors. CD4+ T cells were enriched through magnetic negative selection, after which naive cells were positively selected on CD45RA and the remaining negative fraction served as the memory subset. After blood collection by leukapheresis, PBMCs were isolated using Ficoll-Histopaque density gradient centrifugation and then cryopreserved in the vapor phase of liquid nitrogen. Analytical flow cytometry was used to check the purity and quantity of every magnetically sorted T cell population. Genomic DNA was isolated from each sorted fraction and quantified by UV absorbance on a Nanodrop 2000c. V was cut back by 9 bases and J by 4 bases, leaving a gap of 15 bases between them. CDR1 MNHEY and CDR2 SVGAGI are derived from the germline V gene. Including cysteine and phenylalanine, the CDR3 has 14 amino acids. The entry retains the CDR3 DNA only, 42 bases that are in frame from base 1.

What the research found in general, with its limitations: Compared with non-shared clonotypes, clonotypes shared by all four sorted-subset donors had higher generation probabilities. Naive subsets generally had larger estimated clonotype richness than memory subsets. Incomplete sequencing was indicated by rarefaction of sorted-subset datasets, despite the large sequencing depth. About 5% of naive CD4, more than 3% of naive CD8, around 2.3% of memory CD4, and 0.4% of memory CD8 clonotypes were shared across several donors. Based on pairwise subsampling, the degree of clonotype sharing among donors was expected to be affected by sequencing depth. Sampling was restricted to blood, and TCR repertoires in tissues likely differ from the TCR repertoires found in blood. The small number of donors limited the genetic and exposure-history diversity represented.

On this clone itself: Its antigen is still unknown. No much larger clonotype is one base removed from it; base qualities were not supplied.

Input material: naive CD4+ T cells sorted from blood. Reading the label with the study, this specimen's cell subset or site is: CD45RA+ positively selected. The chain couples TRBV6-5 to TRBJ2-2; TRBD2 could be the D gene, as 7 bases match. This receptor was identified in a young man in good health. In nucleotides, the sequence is TGTGCCAGTAGGGGGAGGGCGGGCACCGGGGAGCTGTTTTTT. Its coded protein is CASRGRAGTGELFF.